This T cell receptor beta chain was found in a study of shared clonotypes between healthy human individuals. Broader study findings: Sequencing of the sorted subsets was shown by rarefaction to be incomplete despite large depth. Donor clonotype sharing was expected to depend on sequencing depth.

In the original workflow: For the immunoSEQ data, sequences were junction-only without quality scores, so filtering differed. Assay: immunoSEQ multiplex PCR; the TCRdb copy retains only in-frame clones and omits some. That table gives V, J and clone size, and the DNA gave D and trimming. The sample has nearly 750,000 clones; over 60% are singletons. CD4+ cell separation produced CD45RA+ naive and CD45RA-negative memory subsets. The length of the CDR3 is 13 residues. V was trimmed by 4 bases and J by 2 bases, leaving 9 bases between them. The germline CDR1 and CDR2 sequences are SNHLY and FYNNEI. A word on this clone: As yet, its antigen is unknown.

The V and J genes are TRBV2 and TRBJ2-7; TRBD2 is a possible D gene (5 bases). This clonotype was sampled from a woman younger than 45 in good health. The specimen sequenced was memory CD4+ T cells sorted from blood. Indicated subset: CD45RA-negative fraction. In nucleotides, the CDR3 is TGTGCCAGCAGTGGACCGGGAACCTACGAGCAGTACTTC. Its protein product is CASSGPGTYEQYF.